These 17 T cell receptor beta chains were all obtained from the same sample, sequenced in a study of early T cells in non-severe SARS-CoV-2 infection. In TCRdb, the 5' RACE reads were re-called with MiXCR into one record per CDR3 protein. The data contain about 60,000 distinct CDR3 sequences, around 12% of them singletons. Sequencing used whole blood. These receptors originate from an adult who was a healthcare worker with PCR-confirmed SARS-CoV-2 infection or an uninfected control (not recorded which).

This clonotype was observed many times. The chain couples TRBV6-1 to TRBJ2-1; D remains ambiguous. Deletions cut 0 bases from V and 0 bases from J, with 9 bases between. The length of the CDR3 is 16 residues. Germline CDR1 is MNHNS and CDR2 is SASEGT. CDR3 in amino acids: CASSEAFRFSYNEQFF. In DNA form, the CDR3 reads TGTGCCAGCAGTGAAGCTTTCAGATTCTCCTACAATGAGCAGTTCTTC.

This rearrangement joins TRBV7-2 to TRBJ2-7; 9 nucleotides agree with TRBD1. The V gene's germline CDR1 is SGHTA and CDR2 FQGNSA. The junction had 10 bases not matched to a gene; V was cut back by 7 bases and J by 6 bases. The CDR3 contains 14 residues. CDR3 in DNA: TGTGCCAGCAACTCCGGGACAGGGATCTCCGAGCAGTACTTC. Translating it yields CASNSGTGISEQYF.

As concerns this clonotype: Being one base from a much bigger clone, this may be a read error. The chain recombines TRBV7-9 with TRBJ1-1; D is undetermined. This CDR3 comprises 12 residues. The ends were cut back, 5 bases at V and 9 bases at J, with 13 bases in the middle. The germline V gene encodes CDR1 SEHNR and CDR2 FQNEAQ (reference sequence). The CDR3 nucleotides read TGTGCCAGCAGCCCCCCGCCCTCCCAAGCTTTCTTT. Translating it yields CASSPPPSQAFF.

The chain couples TRBV7-9 to TRBJ1-1; possibly TRBD1 for D (5 bases). The germline V gene encodes CDR1 SEHNR and CDR2 FQNEAQ (reference sequence). This CDR3 comprises 14 residues. The V and J ends lost 5 bases and 1 base respectively, with 11 bases between them. Here the CDR3 DNA reads TGTGCCAGCAGCGGAGGGGCGGGGAACACTGAAGCTTTCTTT. It is translated as CASSGGAGNTEAFF.

This clonotype was picked up a small number of times. This chain uses TRBV7-2 with TRBJ2-1, with a tentative D call TRBD2 (6 bases). Germline V gene lookup returns CDR1 SGHTA and CDR2 FQGNSA. V gave up 5 bases and J gave up 0 bases, with 14 bases separating them. This CDR3 is 16 amino acids long. CDR3 amino acids: CASSPRERASYNEQFF. CDR3 DNA: TGTGCCAGCAGCCCCCGCGAGCGGGCCTCCTACAATGAGCAGTTCTTC.

This clonotype was observed many times. The rearrangement uses TRBV30 and TRBJ2-2; D might be TRBD1 or TRBD2, each matching 5 bases. With 5 bases removed from V and 5 bases from J, the gap between germline ends came to 12 bases. From germline, CDR1 is GTSNPN and CDR2 SVGIG (reference sequence). The CDR3 totals 13 residues. The CDR3 nucleotides read TGTGCCTGGGAGGGGATGGAAACCGGGGAGCTGTTTTTT. Translating it yields CAWEGMETGELFF.

This clonotype turned up a few times. The chain recombines TRBV10-1 with TRBJ2-1; the match to TRBD2 covers 11 bases. Germline CDR1 WNHNN, CDR2 SYGVQD (reference sequence). There are 15 residues in the CDR3. V was pared by 6 bases and J by 5 bases, with 6 bases of the junction left unmatched. CDR3 DNA: TGCGCCAGCAGAGCCGGGACTAGCGGAGACAATGAGCAGTTCTTC. It translates to CASRAGTSGDNEQFF.

V is TRBV6-5 and J is TRBJ2-3; weak D call: TRBD2 (5 bases). The CDR3 runs to 15 residues. Germline loops: CDR1 MNHEY, CDR2 SVGAGI. V gave up 11 bases and J gave up 2 bases, with 20 bases separating them. CDR3 in DNA: TGTGCCGCTGGGAGACCGTCTTCTACCACAGATACGCAGTATTTT. Protein sequence: CAAGRPSSTTDTQYF.

Only a few counts were recorded for this clonotype. The chain is built from TRBV29-1 and TRBJ2-3; D unresolved. Trimming left V 3 bases short and J 1 base short, with 11 bases between. CDR1 is SQVTM, CDR2 ANQGSEA, per germline. This CDR3 is 14 amino acids long. CDR3 bases: TGCAGCGTTGAGGGCCTTCGGGGCACAGATACGCAGTATTTT. This encodes CSVEGLRGTDTQYF.

The chain employs TRBV20-1 and TRBJ1-5, with D possibly TRBD1 on 5 matching bases. The CDR3 runs to 16 residues. V was shortened by 1 base and J by 5 bases, with 18 bases between the two germline ends. In germline, CDR1 is DFQATT, CDR2 SNEGSKA (reference sequence). The CDR3 here is CSARGFFGQGDQPQHF. The CDR3 region has the DNA TGCAGTGCTAGAGGATTTTTCGGGCAGGGCGATCAGCCCCAGCATTTT.

This clonotype was found a few times. The chain links TRBV29-1 to TRBJ2-5, with no clear D. Trimming removed 3 bases from V and 0 bases from J, with 2 bases in between. The germline CDR1 and CDR2 sequences are SQVTM and ANQGSEA. This CDR3 contains 11 residues. The CDR3 loop reads CSVDNQETQYF. CDR3 coding DNA: TGCAGCGTTGACAACCAAGAGACCCAGTACTTC. The variable domain in full, completed from reference TRBV29-1 and TRBJ2-5, reads SAVISQKPSRDICQRGTSLTIQCQVDSQVTMMFWYRQQPGQSLTLIATANQGSEATYESGFVIDKFPISRPNLTFSTLTVSNMSPEDSSIYLCSVDNQETQYFGPGTRLLVL.

This chain links TRBV6-1 with TRBJ2-3; the match to TRBD2 covers 10 bases. Germline V gives CDR1 MNHNS, CDR2 SASEGT. With V trimmed by 5 bases and J by 6 bases, 5 bases remained unmatched. This CDR3 has 14 residues. Written as DNA, the CDR3 is TGTGCCAGCAGTTCTAGCGGGAGTTTCGATACGCAGTATTTT. Amino acid sequence: CASSSSGSFDTQYF.

V and J are TRBV18 and TRBJ1-5; TRBD1 aligns across 10 bases. The CDR3 totals 17 residues. Germline V gene sequence: CDR1 KGHSH, CDR2 LQKENI. The ends lost 3 bases at V and 2 bases at J; junction bases unmatched: 7. The CDR3 nucleotides read TGTGCCAGCTCACCGGGACAGGGGTTTCGGGGCAATCAGCCCCAGCATTTT. Translating it yields CASSPGQGFRGNQPQHF.

The chain employs TRBV14 and TRBJ2-7; 11 nucleotides line up with TRBD2. CDR1 is SGHDN and CDR2 is FVKESK in the germline V gene. The CDR3 spans 15 residues. With 2 bases clipped from V and 3 bases from J, the junction kept 3 bases outside the gene matches. CDR3 bases: TGTGCCAGCAGCCAACGGGGACTAGCGGACTACGAGCAGTACTTC. Encoded protein: CASSQRGLADYEQYF.

The chain carries TRBV19 and TRBJ2-1, with 12 bases identical to TRBD2. Germline values: CDR1 LNHDA, CDR2 SQIVND (reference sequence). The CDR3 is 15 amino acids. V lost 6 bases and J lost 8; bases outside the gene matches: 8. CDR3 nucleotides: TGTGCCAGTAGCCGAGGACTAGCGGGATATGATGAGCAGTTCTTC. Encoded protein: CASSRGLAGYDEQFF.

This clonotype has a count of ten or more. This chain connects TRBV12-3 or TRBV12-4 to TRBJ1-1; D not certain. V was clipped by 1 base and J by 5 bases, with 11 bases between them. The CDR3 sequence is 14 residues long. Here the CDR3 DNA reads TGTGCCAGCAGTTTAGACCCAGTGTATACTGAAGCTTTCTTT. Translating it yields CASSLDPVYTEAFF.

V is TRBV11-2 and J is TRBJ1-2; no firm D call. Per the germline V gene, CDR1 is SGHAT and CDR2 is FQNNGV. Trimming removed 1 base at V and 1 base at J, with 4 bases between. The length of the CDR3 is 13 residues. The CDR3 nucleotides read TGTGCCAGCAGCTTAGGTGTTAACTATGGCTACACCTTC. Its translation is CASSLGVNYGYTF.